The sequence of this T cell receptor (beta chain) was determined in a study of T-cell memory formation after mild COVID-19. Of note for this clonotype: Its matching antigen is unknown.

Constant-segment primers were used for 5'RACE, and the resulting TCR alpha and TCR beta cDNA libraries carried sample barcodes and UMIs. From the 5' RACE reads, TCRdb called clonotypes with MiXCR, one entry per CDR3 protein. Of about 270,000 distinct CDR3 sequences detected, 15% to 17% appear once; the ten largest clones hold 2.1%. Study findings and constraints: For contracting clones, CD4+ ones sat mainly in CM and EM, CD8+ in EMRA.

Germline V lookup: CDR1 GTSNPN, CDR2 SVGIG (reference sequence). The length of the CDR3 is 14 residues. V was pared by 2 bases and J by 4 bases, with 12 bases between. This sequence was found in an adult woman who had mild COVID-19 (a few samples of this study predate the infection). Cell type and time point are not known. The sequenced material came from PBMCs or a T cell subset sorted from them (not recorded which). This chain uses TRBV30 with TRBJ1-5, with D unresolved. Written as DNA, the CDR3 is TGTGCCTGGAGTAATTTGGGATCGAATCAGCCCCAGCATTTT. It is translated as CAWSNLGSNQPQHF.